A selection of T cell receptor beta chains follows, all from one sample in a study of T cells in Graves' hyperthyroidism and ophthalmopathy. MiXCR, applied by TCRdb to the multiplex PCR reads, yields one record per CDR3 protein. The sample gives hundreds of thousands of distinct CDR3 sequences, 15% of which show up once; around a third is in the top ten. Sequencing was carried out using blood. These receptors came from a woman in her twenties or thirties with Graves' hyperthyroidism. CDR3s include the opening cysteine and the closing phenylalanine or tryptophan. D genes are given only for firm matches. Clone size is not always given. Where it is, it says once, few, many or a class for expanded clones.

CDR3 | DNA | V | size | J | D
CAWRGQGLEKLFF | TGTGCCTGGAGGGGCCAAGGTTTGGAAAAACTGTTTTTT | TRBV30 | many | TRBJ1-4 | .
CSVESSSETQYF | TGCAGCGTTGAATCCAGCTCGGAGACCCAGTACTTC | TRBV29-1 | few | TRBJ2-5 | .
CAISGGPQETQYF | TGTGCCATCAGCGGGGGTCCCCAAGAGACCCAGTACTTC | TRBV10-3 | few | TRBJ2-5 | .
CSARTSGTYEQYF | TGCAGTGCAAGGACTAGCGGAACCTACGAGCAGTACTTC | TRBV20-1 | many | TRBJ2-7 | TRBD2
CASSLGAGFTYEQYF | TGCGCCAGCAGCTTGGGGGCAGGGTTTACCTACGAGCAGTACTTC | TRBV5-1 | many | TRBJ2-7 | .
CASSFGTSGKNEQYF | TGTGCCAGCAGTTTCGGGACTAGCGGGAAAAACGAGCAGTACTTC | TRBV6-2/TRBV6-3 | many | TRBJ2-7 | TRBD2
CASRAGLSNQPQHF | TGTGCCAGCAGGGCAGGGTTGAGCAATCAGCCCCAGCATTTT | TRBV12-3/TRBV12-4 | . | TRBJ1-5 | .
CASRWANEQFF | TGTGCCAGCAGGTGGGCCAATGAGCAGTTCTTC | TRBV27 | few | TRBJ2-1 | .
CASSQGSSEAYEQYF | TGTGCCAGCAGCCAGGGTTCTAGCGAGGCCTACGAGCAGTACTTC | TRBV3-1 | . | TRBJ2-7 | .
CSGQRREGPYEQYF | TGCAGTGGCCAGAGGCGGGAGGGCCCCTACGAGCAGTACTTC | TRBV20-1 | . | TRBJ2-7 | TRBD2
CASSIRGEQFF | TGTGCCAGCAGTATACGGGGTGAGCAGTTCTTC | TRBV12-3/TRBV12-4 | many | TRBJ2-1 | .
CASSNRRVGAYEQYF | TGTGCCAGCAGTAACCGGAGGGTAGGGGCCTACGAGCAGTACTTC | TRBV28 | many | TRBJ2-7 | .
CASSLQDSRGNTIYF | TGTGCCAGCAGCCTGCAGGACTCGCGAGGAAACACCATATATTTT | TRBV7-2 | few | TRBJ1-3 | .
CASSPLAGAISYEQYF | TGTGCCAGCAGCCCTCTAGCGGGAGCCATCTCCTACGAGCAGTACTTC | TRBV14 | . | TRBJ2-7 | TRBD2
CASSHSQGISYEQYF | TGCGCCAGCAGCCACTCACAAGGGATCTCCTACGAGCAGTACTTC | TRBV5-1 | few | TRBJ2-7 | .
CASSLDLDGSNEQFF | TGTGCCAGCAGCTTAGATCTTGATGGCTCCAATGAGCAGTTCTTC | TRBV7-9 | many | TRBJ2-1 | .
CASSYSVGGPNEQFF | TGTGCCAGCAGTTACAGTGTGGGGGGCCCCAATGAGCAGTTCTTC | TRBV6-2/TRBV6-3 | few | TRBJ2-1 | .
CASSSRFVPYEQYF | TGTGCCAGCAGTTCTCGCTTCGTACCGTACGAGCAGTACTTC | TRBV6-5 | . | TRBJ2-7 | .
CASRDRGRDDGYTF | TGTGCCAGTAGAGACAGGGGTAGGGACGATGGCTACACCTTC | TRBV19 | . | TRBJ1-2 | TRBD1
CASSLLPGSTDTQYF | TGTGCCAGCAGCTTATTGCCGGGAAGCACAGATACGCAGTATTTT | TRBV7-3 | many | TRBJ2-3 | .
CASSQRQGSGEQFF | TGTGCCAGCAGCCAGAGACAGGGGTCCGGTGAGCAGTTCTTC | TRBV7-2 | many | TRBJ2-1 | TRBD1
CSAYSSSGGRYNEQFF | TGCAGTGCTTACTCCAGTAGCGGAGGAAGATACAATGAGCAGTTCTTC | TRBV20-1 | many | TRBJ2-1 | .
CASSPSAGTGRSEQFF | TGTGCCAGCAGCCCATCGGCCGGGACAGGGAGAAGTGAGCAGTTCTTC | TRBV3-1 | many | TRBJ2-1 | TRBD1
CASSSSGQGEYTEAFF | TGTGCCAGCAGCTCTAGTGGACAGGGAGAGTACACTGAAGCTTTCTTT | TRBV13 | few | TRBJ1-1 | TRBD1
CAISGDRGGDTQYF | TGTGCCATCAGTGGGGACAGGGGTGGGGATACGCAGTATTTT | TRBV10-3 | . | TRBJ2-3 | TRBD1
CASSNTDREASYSNQPQHF | TGTGCCAGCAGTAATACAGACAGGGAAGCAAGTTATAGCAATCAGCCCCAGCATTTT | TRBV2 | many | TRBJ1-5 | TRBD1
CASSAGLSTDTQYF | TGTGCCAGCTCAGCGGGACTAAGCACAGATACGCAGTATTTT | TRBV7-3 | many | TRBJ2-3 | TRBD2
CASSPTGLNTGELFF | TGTGCCAGCAGTCCGACAGGCCTTAACACCGGGGAGCTGTTTTTT | TRBV28 | many | TRBJ2-2 | .
CASRWGGEVTEAFF | TGTGCCAGCAGGTGGGGGGGTGAGGTCACTGAAGCTTTCTTT | TRBV2 | many | TRBJ1-1 | .
CASSQGLAGVATGELFF | TGCGCCAGCAGCCAAGGACTAGCGGGAGTAGCCACCGGGGAGCTGTTTTTT | TRBV4-1 | few | TRBJ2-2 | TRBD2